The 22 T cell receptor beta chains reported below all come from one sample, sequenced in a study of T-cell memory formation after mild COVID-19. One entry per CDR3 protein results from TCRdb running MiXCR on the 5' RACE reads. Of 270,000 or so distinct CDR3 sequences listed, over 15% are singletons. The source material was PBMCs or a T cell subset sorted from them (not recorded which). All receptors come from a man aged 18 to 30 who had mild COVID-19 (a few samples of this study predate the infection). Cell type and time point are not known.

The chain is built from TRBV12-3 or TRBV12-4 and TRBJ2-1, with 10 bases aligning to TRBD1. The CDR3 extends over 16 amino acids. V dropped 4 bases and J dropped 5; count of bases not matched to a gene: 8. The CDR3 DNA sequence: TGTGCCAGCAGTTCTACCGGGACAGGGGTCCACAATGAGCAGTTCTTC. It encodes CASSSTGTGVHNEQFF.

The genes are TRBV6-5 and TRBJ1-3; the D is unclear. Germline CDR1 MNHEY, CDR2 SVGAGI. The ends were cut back, 2 bases at V and 0 bases at J, with 8 bases in the middle. The CDR3 covers 15 residues. CDR3 sequence reads: CASSYAAYSGNTIYF. In DNA form, the CDR3 reads TGTGCCAGCAGTTACGCAGCATACTCTGGAAACACCATATATTTT.

This chain links TRBV28 with TRBJ2-5, with D perhaps assigned TRBD1 or TRBD2 (5 bases each). Germline CDR1 is MDHEN and CDR2 is SYDVKM. The CDR3 length is 17 residues. Deletions cut 1 base from V and 4 bases from J, with 19 bases between. CDR3 DNA: TGTGCCAGCAGTTTATTGAGAAGGGACCCACGAGCAGAGACCCAGTACTTC. It specifies CASSLLRRDPRAETQYF.

The genes are TRBV6-2 or TRBV6-3 and TRBJ2-7, with D maybe TRBD2 (5 bases). The germline V gene encodes CDR1 MNHEY and CDR2 SVGEGT. Trimming removed 5 bases at V and 3 bases at J, with 14 bases between. The CDR3 has 14 residues. CDR3 protein: CASSATQTNYEQYV. The CDR3 DNA reads as TGTGCCAGCAGTGCTACTCAGACTAACTACGAGCAGTACGTC.

Here the CDR3 DNA reads TGTGCCAGTAGCGACGACAGGGGTACCTACGAGCAGTACTTC. It is translated as CASSDDRGTYEQYF. V is TRBV19 and J is TRBJ2-7; 8 positions match TRBD1. Germline CDR1 and CDR2: LNHDA and SQIVND (reference sequence). After removal of 6 bases from V and 2 bases from J, the junction contained 6 bases not matched to a gene. There are 14 residues in the CDR3.

Notes on this clonotype: The junction does not match germline at one end; this may be a read error. This chain uses TRBV13 with TRBJ1-2, with TRBD1 matching over 7 bases. The CDR3 totals 15 residues. Germline lookup yields CDR1 PRHDT and CDR2 FYEKMQ (reference sequence). CDR3 nucleotides: TGTGCCAGCAGCCTAGGGGCGGACAGGCGCTATGGCTACACCTTC. It yields the protein CASSLGADRRYGYTF.

This rearrangement joins TRBV5-5 to TRBJ1-5; no clear D gene. Between the trimmed V and J ends, which lost 2 bases and 3 bases, there was a span of 9 bases. The CDR3 loop spans 14 amino acids. Germline V gene sequence: CDR1 SGHKS, CDR2 YYEKEE (reference sequence). In DNA, the CDR3 is TGTGCCAGCAGCTTTCGGGCCCTCAATCAGCCCCAGCATTTT. Protein sequence: CASSFRALNQPQHF. Full variable domain (remainder filled in from reference TRBV5-5 and TRBJ1-5): DAGVTQSPTHLIKTRGQQVTLRCSPISGHKSVSWYQQVLGQGPQFIFQYYEKEERGRGNFPDRFSARQFPNYSSELNVNALLLGDSALYLCASSFRALNQPQHFGDGTRLSIL.

The rearrangement joins TRBV4-1 to TRBJ1-3, with D unresolved. CDR3 length: 15 residues. V was pared by 0 bases and J by 4 bases, with 10 bases between. Germline CDR1 MGHRA, CDR2 YSYEKL. The CDR3 DNA is TGCGCCAGCAGCCAAGATCCCGCGGCGGGAAACACCATATATTTT. Translated, it gives CASSQDPAAGNTIYF.

This clonotype was counted only a few times. The chain uses TRBV12-3 or TRBV12-4 and TRBJ2-7; D perhaps matches TRBD2 (6 bases). V was pared by 8 bases and J by 2 bases, with 19 bases between. The CDR3 extends over 15 amino acids. The CDR3 reads CASGVGGSAAYEQYV. CDR3 DNA sequence: TGTGCCAGCGGAGTGGGAGGAAGTGCCGCCTACGAGCAGTACGTC.

The chain recombines TRBV4-3 with TRBJ2-3, with TRBD1 as a possible D gene (6 bases). Looked up from germline, CDR1 is LGHNA and CDR2 is YSLEER. This CDR3 has 15 residues. Trimming took off 2 bases at V and 3 bases at J, with 12 bases between the two ends. The CDR3 sequence is CASSQQDTGTDTQYF. The CDR3 DNA reads TGCGCCAGCAGCCAACAGGACACAGGGACAGATACGCAGTATTTT.

Regarding this clonotype: The junction does not match germline at one end; this may be a read error. The rearrangement links TRBV28 to TRBJ2-7; 7 nucleotides agree with TRBD1. CDR1 and CDR2 from the germline V gene are MDHEN and SYDVKM. CDR3 length: 11 amino acids. In DNA, the CDR3 is TGTGCCAGCAGTCCTGGGACAGTCGATCACTTC. Translated: CASSPGTVDHF.

The chain recombines TRBV27 with TRBJ2-1, with a weak D call TRBD1 (6 bases). The ends were cut back, 7 bases at V and 8 bases at J, with 15 bases in the middle. Germline CDR1 MNHEY, CDR2 SMNVEV (reference sequence). This CDR3 comprises 13 residues. The chain's CDR3 is CASNERGLDEQFF. CDR3 DNA sequence: TGTGCCAGCAACGAAAGGGGGTTGGATGAGCAGTTCTTC.

This clonotype was observed a handful of times. V usage is TRBV4-2 and J usage is TRBJ2-3; TRBD2 matches 8 bases. The germline CDR1 and CDR2 sequences are LGHNA and YNFKEQ. The CDR3 is made up of 16 amino acids. With V trimmed by 0 bases and J by 6 bases, 8 bases remained unmatched. CDR3 residues: CASSQDAGGAWDTQYF. The CDR3 nucleotides read TGTGCCAGCAGCCAAGATGCCGGGGGGGCCTGGGATACGCAGTATTTT.

This clonotype occurred many times. This chain links TRBV6-5 with TRBJ2-3; TRBD2 might be the D (5 bases). CDR3 length: 14 residues. V was trimmed by 6 bases and J by 1 base, leaving 11 bases between them. CDR1 and CDR2 from the germline V gene are MNHEY and SVGAGI. CDR3 amino acids: CASSLEGRTDTQYF. CDR3 DNA: TGTGCCAGCAGCCTCGAGGGCCGCACAGATACGCAGTATTTT.

This clonotype was observed a handful of times. The V call is TRBV20-1, the J call TRBJ2-7; 11 positions match TRBD1. Germline assignment: CDR1 DFQATT and CDR2 SNEGSKA (reference sequence). V lost 6 bases and J lost 7; bases outside the gene matches: 8. This CDR3 comprises 13 residues. CDR3 DNA: TGCAGTGCAACGGGACAGGGGGTGTGGGAGCAGTACTTC. Residues: CSATGQGVWEQYF.

This clonotype appeared a few times. A read error may account for a junction end that differs from germline. The chain couples TRBV4-1 to TRBJ1-6; D is unclear. CDR3 length: 12 residues. The germline V gene encodes CDR1 MGHRA and CDR2 YSYEKL. The CDR3 reads CASSQDKSPLHF. CDR3 nucleotide sequence: TGCGCCAGCAGCCAAGATAAGTCACCCCTCCACTTT.

This clonotype was observed once. One end of the junction fails to match germline, which may point to a read error. J is TRBJ1-2 and V is TRBV12-3 or TRBV12-4; possible D gene TRBD1, 5 bases. This CDR3 comprises 12 residues. The CDR3 region is CASSRDARGLSF. The CDR3 DNA follows: TGTGCCAGCAGTAGGGACGCCCGCGGCTTATCCTTC.

This clonotype came up a few times. The V and J genes are TRBV7-6 and TRBJ2-2; D gene ambiguous. The CDR3 covers 14 residues. Looked up from germline, CDR1 is SGHVS and CDR2 is FNYEAQ. V was pared by 2 bases and J by 3 bases, with 7 bases between. CDR3 amino acids: CASSLFGDTGELFF. The CDR3, as DNA: TGTGCCAGCAGCTTATTTGGGGACACCGGGGAGCTGTTTTTT.

J is TRBJ2-5 and V is TRBV5-1; D tentatively reads TRBD1 or TRBD2 (5 bases each). The CDR3 has 13 amino acids. Germline V CDR1 and CDR2: SGHRS, YFSETQ. Trimming shortened V by 7 bases and J by 4 bases, and 14 bases separated the two germline ends. DNA for the CDR3: TGCGCCAGCGGGCTTGAGGGGCGAGAGACCCAGTACTTC. Translating it yields CASGLEGRETQYF.

This clonotype turned up a few times. The chain couples TRBV12-3 or TRBV12-4 to TRBJ1-4; D call uncertain. The CDR3 extends over 14 amino acids. Trimming stripped 7 bases from V and 8 bases from J, with 17 bases between. CDR3: CASTLSTLREKLFF. DNA of the CDR3: TGTGCCAGCACCCTTTCTACTCTGAGGGAAAAACTGTTTTTT.

The table lists this clonotype with a few counts. CDR3 DNA sequence: TGTGCCAGCAAAACTAGCGGGGGAGAGACCCAGTACTTC. Amino acid sequence: CASKTSGGETQYF. The chain uses TRBV12-3 or TRBV12-4 and TRBJ2-5, with TRBD2 matching over 11 bases. CDR3 length equals 13 residues. The junction had 2 bases not matched to a gene; V was cut back by 7 bases and J by 4 bases.

In this sample, this clonotype turned up many times. The J gene is TRBJ1-4, the V gene TRBV12-3 or TRBV12-4; perhaps TRBD1 as D (5 bases). The CDR3 has 12 amino acids. The ends were cut back, 4 bases at V and 17 bases at J, with 17 bases in the middle. CDR3 DNA: TGTGCCAGCAGTTCCGGGCGGACAAGTCTATTTTTT. Encoded protein: CASSSGRTSLFF.